The clone carrying this T cell receptor beta chain was counted many times. TCRdb re-derived calls from the 5' RACE reads in MiXCR, one entry per CDR3 protein. The table has approximately 50,000 distinct CDR3 sequences, 6.5% to 8.5% seen once. This entry is derived from a study of neurological immune-mediated disorders. The CDR3 has 15 residues. J was trimmed by 3 bases and V by 2 bases; bases with no gene match: 6. Germline V lookup: CDR1 SGHTA, CDR2 FQGTGA. As to time point: longitudinal time-point 3. For the unsorted libraries, 2 million PBMCs stored at -80 C served as input. Sequencing input: PBMCs. This TCR derives from a woman in her thirties or forties in good health. The J gene is TRBJ2-7, the V gene TRBV7-3, with 8 bases that match TRBD1. The CDR3 DNA is TGTGCCAGCAGCTTATTGATGGGACAGGACTACGAGCAGTACTTC. Translated: CASSLLMGQDYEQYF.